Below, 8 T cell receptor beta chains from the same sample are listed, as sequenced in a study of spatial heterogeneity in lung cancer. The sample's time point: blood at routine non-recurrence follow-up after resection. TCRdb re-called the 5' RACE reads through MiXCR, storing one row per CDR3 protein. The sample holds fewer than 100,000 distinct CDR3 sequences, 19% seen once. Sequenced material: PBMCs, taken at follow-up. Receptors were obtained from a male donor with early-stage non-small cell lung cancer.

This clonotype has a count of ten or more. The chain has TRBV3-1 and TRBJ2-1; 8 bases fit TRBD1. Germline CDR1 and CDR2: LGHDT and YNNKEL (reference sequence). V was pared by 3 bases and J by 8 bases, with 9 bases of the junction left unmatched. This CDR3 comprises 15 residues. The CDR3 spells CASSQTPTGVDEQFF. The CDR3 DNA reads TGTGCCAGCAGCCAGACCCCGACAGGGGTTGATGAGCAGTTCTTC.

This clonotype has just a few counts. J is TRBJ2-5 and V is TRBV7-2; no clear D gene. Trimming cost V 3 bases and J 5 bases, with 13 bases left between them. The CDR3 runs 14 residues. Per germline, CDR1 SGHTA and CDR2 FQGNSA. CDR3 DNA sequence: TGTGCCAGCAGCTTCGGCCTAACCGACGAGACCCAGTACTTC. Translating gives CASSFGLTDETQYF. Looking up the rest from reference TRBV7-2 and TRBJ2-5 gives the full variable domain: GAGVSQSPSNKVTEKGKDVELRCDPISGHTALYWYRQSLGQGLEFLIYFQGNSAPDKSGLPSDRFSAERTGGSVSTLTIQRTQQEDSAVYLCASSFGLTDETQYFGPGTRLLVL.

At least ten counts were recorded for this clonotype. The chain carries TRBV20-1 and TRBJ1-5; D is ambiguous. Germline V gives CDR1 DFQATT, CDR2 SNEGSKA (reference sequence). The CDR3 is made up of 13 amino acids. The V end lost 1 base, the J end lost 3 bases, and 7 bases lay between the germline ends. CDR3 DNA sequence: TGCAGTGCTAGAGGAAGCCTCAATCAGCCCCAGCATTTT. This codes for CSARGSLNQPQHF.

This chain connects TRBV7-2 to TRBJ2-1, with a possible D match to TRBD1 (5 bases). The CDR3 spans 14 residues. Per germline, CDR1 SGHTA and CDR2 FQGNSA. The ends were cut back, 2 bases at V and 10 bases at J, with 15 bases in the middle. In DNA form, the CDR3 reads TGTGCCAGCAGCTTAAGGTTGGAACAGGCCGAGCAGTTCTTC. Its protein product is CASSLRLEQAEQFF.

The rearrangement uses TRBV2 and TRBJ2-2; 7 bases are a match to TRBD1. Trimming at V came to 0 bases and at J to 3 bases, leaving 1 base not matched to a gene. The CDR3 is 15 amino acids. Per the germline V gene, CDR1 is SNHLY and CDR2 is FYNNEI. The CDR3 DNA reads TGTGCCAGCAGTGAAGCAGGGACAGACACCGGGGAGCTGTTTTTT. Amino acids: CASSEAGTDTGELFF.

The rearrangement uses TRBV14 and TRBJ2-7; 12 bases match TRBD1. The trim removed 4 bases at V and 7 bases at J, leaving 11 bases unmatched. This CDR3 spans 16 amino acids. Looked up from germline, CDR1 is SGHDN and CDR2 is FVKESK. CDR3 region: CASSLQPGQGAVEQYF. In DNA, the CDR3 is TGTGCCAGCAGCCTCCAACCGGGACAGGGGGCGGTGGAGCAGTACTTC.

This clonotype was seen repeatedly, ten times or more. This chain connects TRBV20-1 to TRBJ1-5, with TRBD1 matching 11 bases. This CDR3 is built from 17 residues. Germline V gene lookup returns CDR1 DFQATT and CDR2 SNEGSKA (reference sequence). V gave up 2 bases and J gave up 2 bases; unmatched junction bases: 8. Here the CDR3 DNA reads TGCAGTGCTAGACGCCGGGACAGGGGGTTTGGCAATCAGCCCCAGCATTTT. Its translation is CSARRRDRGFGNQPQHF.

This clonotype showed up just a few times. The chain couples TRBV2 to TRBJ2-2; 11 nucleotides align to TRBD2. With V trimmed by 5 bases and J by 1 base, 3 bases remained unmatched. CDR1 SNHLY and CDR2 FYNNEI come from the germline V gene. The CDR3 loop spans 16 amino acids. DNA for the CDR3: TGTGCCAGCAGTTTTGGACTAGCGGGGAACACCGGGGAGCTGTTTTTT. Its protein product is CASSFGLAGNTGELFF.